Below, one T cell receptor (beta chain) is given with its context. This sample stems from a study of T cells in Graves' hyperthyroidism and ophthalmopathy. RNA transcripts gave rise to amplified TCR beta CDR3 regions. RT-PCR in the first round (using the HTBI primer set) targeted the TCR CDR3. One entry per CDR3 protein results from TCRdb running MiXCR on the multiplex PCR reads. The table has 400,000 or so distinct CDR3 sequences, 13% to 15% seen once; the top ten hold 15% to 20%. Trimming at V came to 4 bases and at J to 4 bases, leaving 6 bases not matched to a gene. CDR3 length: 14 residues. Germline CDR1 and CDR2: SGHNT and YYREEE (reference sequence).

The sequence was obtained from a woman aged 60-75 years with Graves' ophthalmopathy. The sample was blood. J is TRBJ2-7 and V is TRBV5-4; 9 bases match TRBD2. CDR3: CASSGSGSGYEQYF. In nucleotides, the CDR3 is TGTGCCAGCAGCGGTAGCGGGAGTGGTTACGAGCAGTACTTC.